This TCR beta chain was captured in a study of naive and memory T cell subsets. Four PCR rounds used nested alpha and beta constant region primers plus the SP2 primer. Using its own MiXCR run on the UMI-ligation and nested PCR reads, TCRdb lists one record per CDR3 protein. The table shows 20,000 to 25,000 distinct CDR3 sequences, with 5.5% to 7.5% occurring only once. Treatment denoted: skin biopsy from PPD injection site in Mantoux-positive individual. TCR cDNA received a 3' ligated oligonucleotide that carried a UMI. This CDR3 has 17 amino acids. V shed 0 bases and J shed 5 bases, with 20 bases lying between them. The V gene's germline CDR1 is LGHNA and CDR2 YNFKEQ.

This receptor was obtained from an adult in good health. The rearrangement links TRBV4-2 to TRBJ2-7, with D possibly being TRBD1 or TRBD2 (5 bases each). The starting material was skin, obtained from a tuberculin skin test site. The CDR3 region is CASSQDPPGTLSDEQYF. CDR3 nucleotides: TGTGCCAGCAGCCAAGATCCCCCCGGGACCTTAAGCGACGAGCAGTACTTC.